These T cell receptor beta chains were read from a single sample in a study of blood T cell repertoires in COVID-19. The repertoire was sequenced with immunoSEQ multiplex PCR; TCRdb's copy has only in-frame clones and lacks some. Among around 130,000 clones, less than 90% were seen once, and the ten largest hold 1.4%. The specimen sequenced was peripheral blood. The receptors derive from a man in his 60s with acute or convalescent COVID-19. Both conserved end residues are part of each CDR3. D genes are given only for firm matches. A row's size may be missing; if present it is once, few, many or a size class.

clone size	D gene	V gene	J gene	CDR3 protein	CDR3 DNA
.	TRBD1	TRBV28	TRBJ2-5	CASRMDRAGQTQYF	TGTGCCAGCAGAATGGACAGGGCGGGTCAGACCCAGTACTTC
.	TRBD1	TRBV2	TRBJ1-2	CASSFSRTGGSDGYTF	TGTGCCAGCAGTTTCAGCCGGACAGGGGGAAGTGATGGCTACACCTTC
.	TRBD2	TRBV19	TRBJ2-3	CASSMGGKRDPPDTQYF	TGTGCCAGTAGTATGGGGGGAAAGCGGGACCCGCCAGATACGCAGTATTTT
.	.	TRBV12-3/TRBV12-4	TRBJ2-7	CASSPGGNYEQYF	TGTGCCAGCAGCCCGGGTGGAAACTACGAGCAGTACTTC
few	TRBD1	TRBV9	TRBJ2-7	CSHAGQGESGEQYF	TGTTCCCACGCGGGACAGGGGGAATCGGGCGAGCAGTACTTC
many	.	TRBV5-1	TRBJ2-2	CASSFQGFANTGELFF	TGCGCCAGCAGCTTCCAGGGGTTCGCGAACACCGGGGAGCTGTTTTTT
.	.	TRBV4-1	TRBJ1-3	CASSQAEGFRNTIYF	TGCGCCAGCAGCCAAGCTGAGGGTTTCAGGAACACCATATATTTT
.	TRBD2	TRBV7-8	TRBJ2-3	CASSPLAGGPDTQYF	TGTGCCAGCAGCCCACTAGCGGGAGGTCCAGATACGCAGTATTTT
once	.	TRBV6-5	TRBJ2-6	CASSYARGSGANVLTF	TGTGCCAGCAGTTACGCCAGGGGCTCTGGGGCCAACGTCCTGACTTTC
.	TRBD1	TRBV10-2	TRBJ2-5	CASGDRVGETQYF	TGCGCCAGCGGGGACAGGGTTGGGGAGACCCAGTACTTC
few	.	TRBV7-5	TRBJ2-7	CARSLAQRDSYEQYF	TGTGCCAGAAGCTTAGCCCAGCGGGACTCCTACGAGCAGTACTTC
.	.	TRBV25-1	TRBJ1-5	CASSLDQPQHF	TGTGCCAGCAGTCTCGATCAGCCCCAGCATTTT
.	TRBD1	TRBV28	TRBJ1-1	CASTEGGQGGTEAFF	TGTGCCAGCACCGAGGGAGGACAGGGGGGCACTGAAGCTTTCTTT
.	TRBD1	TRBV11-2	TRBJ2-6	CASSKDRMGSGANVLTF	TGTGCCAGCAGCAAGGACAGGATGGGCTCTGGGGCCAACGTCCTGACTTTC
.	.	TRBV3-1/TRBV3-2	TRBJ1-3	CASSQSPGGASGNTIYF	TGTGCCAGCAGCCAATCACCGGGGGGCGCTTCGGGAAACACCATATATTTT
.	TRBD1	TRBV9	TRBJ2-2	CASSELGQGWTGELFF	TGTGCCAGCAGCGAACTCGGACAGGGATGGACCGGGGAGCTGTTTTTT
.	.	TRBV30	TRBJ2-2	CAWSVLDTGELFF	TGTGCCTGGAGTGTACTAGACACCGGGGAGCTGTTTTTT
.	TRBD1	TRBV10-3	TRBJ2-3	CAISESGTASTDTQYF	TGTGCCATCAGTGAGTCGGGGACAGCTAGCACAGATACGCAGTATTTT
once	TRBD2	TRBV7-9	TRBJ2-4	CASSATSGGAKGIQYF	TGTGCCAGCAGCGCGACTAGCGGGGGGGCTAAGGGCATTCAGTACTTC
.	.	TRBV7-9	TRBJ2-1	CASSRTGTYNEQFF	TGTGCCAGCAGCCGTACAGGGACATACAATGAGCAGTTCTTC
.	TRBD1	TRBV6-5	TRBJ2-2	CASLLDRGGTGELFF	TGTGCCAGCCTCTTGGACAGGGGTGGGACCGGGGAGCTGTTTTTT
.	TRBD1	TRBV5-1	TRBJ1-1	CASSLALGQGFMGTEAFF	TGCGCCAGCAGCTTGGCCTTGGGACAGGGCTTTATGGGCACTGAAGCTTTCTTT
.	.	TRBV5-1	TRBJ1-2	CASSLEQGFYGYTF	TGCGCCAGCAGCTTGGAACAGGGATTCTATGGCTACACCTTC
.	TRBD1	TRBV24-1	TRBJ2-1	CATSDPPGQAKDEQFF	TGTGCCACCAGTGATCCGCCGGGACAGGCAAAGGATGAGCAGTTCTTC
.	.	TRBV29-1	TRBJ2-5	CSVEEGIETQYF	TGCAGCGTTGAGGAGGGCATCGAGACCCAGTACTTC
few	TRBD1	TRBV2	TRBJ1-1	CASIIGQGWSYTEAFF	TGTGCCAGCATTATAGGACAGGGGTGGAGTTACACTGAAGCTTTCTTT
.	.	TRBV5-1	TRBJ1-2	CASSSERGELNYGYTF	TGCGCCAGCAGCTCAGAGCGGGGGGAGTTGAACTATGGCTACACCTTC
.	.	TRBV19	TRBJ1-3	CASSRDNFSGNTIYF	TGTGCCAGTAGTCGTGACAACTTCTCTGGAAACACCATATATTTT
.	.	TRBV29-1	TRBJ1-4	CSALPGEKLFF	TGCAGCGCACTCCCAGGGGAAAAACTGTTTTTT
.	TRBD1	TRBV6-5	TRBJ1-2	CASTTGGYNYGYTF	TGTGCCAGCACGACAGGGGGTTATAACTATGGCTACACCTTC
.	.	TRBV24-1	TRBJ1-5	CATSEGAGNQPQHF	TGTGCCACCAGTGAGGGGGCAGGCAATCAGCCCCAGCATTTT
.	TRBD2	TRBV19	TRBJ2-7	CASSPSGAGGLYEQYF	TGTGCCAGTAGTCCTTCAGGGGCGGGAGGTTTGTACGAGCAGTACTTC
.	.	TRBV5-1	TRBJ1-4	CASSLGQRLSTNEKLFF	TGCGCCAGCAGCTTGGGACAGAGACTCTCAACTAATGAAAAACTGTTTTTT